This is a list of T cell receptor beta chains from one sample in a study of neurological immune-mediated disorders. MiXCR, applied by TCRdb to the 5' RACE reads, yields one record per CDR3 protein. The sample has more than 40,000 distinct CDR3 sequences, approximately 15% seen once. The sample was CD4+ T cells from blood. Source of these receptors: a woman aged 55-69 years with HTLV-1-associated myelopathy (HAM/TSP). Both conserved end residues are part of each CDR3. The order of the fields is D gene, J gene, V gene, clone size, CDR3 protein, CDR3 DNA. D genes are given only for firm matches. The size entry is marked missing in some rows and otherwise reads once, few, many or a size class.

>TRBD1|TRBJ2-2|TRBV18|few
CASSQEQGANTGELFF
TGTGCCAGCTCACAGGAACAGGGGGCGAACACCGGGGAGCTGTTTTTT
>NA|TRBJ1-2|TRBV5-1|many
CASSPGPQRANYGYTF
TGCGCCAGCAGCCCGGGGCCTCAAAGGGCTAACTATGGCTACACCTTC
>TRBD1|TRBJ1-5|TRBV5-1|many
CASRGQGNNQPQHF
TGCGCCAGCCGAGGACAGGGAAACAATCAGCCCCAGCATTTT
>TRBD1|TRBJ2-3|TRBV29-1|medium-sized
CSAVDRGGDTQYF
TGCAGCGCTGTGGACAGGGGAGGAGATACGCAGTATTTT
>TRBD2|TRBJ2-1|TRBV7-2|medium-sized
CASSVTSGAYLEQFF
TGTGCCAGCAGCGTGACTAGCGGGGCTTACCTCGAGCAGTTCTTC
>TRBD1|TRBJ1-2|TRBV6-5|many
CASSLDRDLAFYGYTF
TGTGCCAGCAGCCTCGACAGGGACCTCGCCTTCTATGGCTACACCTTC
>TRBD2|TRBJ2-2|TRBV12-3/TRBV12-4|many
CASNPNRAGAGELFF
TGTGCCAGCAATCCCAACAGAGCGGGGGCCGGGGAGCTGTTTTTT
>NA|TRBJ2-3|TRBV7-2|NA
CASSLAPPSTDTQYF
TGTGCCAGCAGCTTAGCCCCACCTAGCACAGATACGCAGTATTTT
>NA|TRBJ1-1|TRBV5-1|NA
CANSFGTQNEAFF
TGCGCCAACAGCTTTGGGACACAAAATGAAGCTTTCTTT
>NA|TRBJ1-1|TRBV29-1|many
CSVEGPTHTEAFF
TGCAGCGTTGAAGGTCCCACGCACACTGAAGCTTTCTTT
>NA|TRBJ2-5|TRBV5-1|many
CASSLPGETQYF
TGCGCCAGCAGCTTACCCGGAGAGACCCAGTACTTC
>TRBD1|TRBJ2-7|TRBV5-6|many
CASSLGTGHEQYF
TGTGCCAGCAGCTTAGGGACAGGCCACGAGCAGTACTTC
>TRBD2|TRBJ2-3|TRBV10-3|many
CAIRMTSGGSDTQYF
TGTGCCATCAGGATGACTAGCGGGGGTTCAGATACGCAGTATTTT
>NA|TRBJ1-1|TRBV13|many
CASRPPEGGNTEAFF
TGTGCCAGCAGGCCCCCCGAGGGGGGGAACACTGAAGCTTTCTTT
>NA|TRBJ1-1|TRBV20-1|many
CSARDRRNTEAFF
TGCAGTGCTAGAGATCGAAGGAACACTGAAGCTTTCTTT